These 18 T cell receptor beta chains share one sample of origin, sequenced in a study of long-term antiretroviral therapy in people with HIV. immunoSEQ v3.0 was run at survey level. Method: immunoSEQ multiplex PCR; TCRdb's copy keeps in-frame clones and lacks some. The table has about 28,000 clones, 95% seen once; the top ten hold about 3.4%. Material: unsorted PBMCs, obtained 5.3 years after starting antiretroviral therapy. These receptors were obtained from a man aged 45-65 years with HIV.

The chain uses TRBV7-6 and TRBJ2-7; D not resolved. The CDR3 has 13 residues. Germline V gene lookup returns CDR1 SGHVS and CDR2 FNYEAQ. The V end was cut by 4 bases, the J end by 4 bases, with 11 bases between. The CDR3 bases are TGTGCCAGCAGCTCGTCAGTGGGGTACGAGCAGTACTTC. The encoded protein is CASSSSVGYEQYF.

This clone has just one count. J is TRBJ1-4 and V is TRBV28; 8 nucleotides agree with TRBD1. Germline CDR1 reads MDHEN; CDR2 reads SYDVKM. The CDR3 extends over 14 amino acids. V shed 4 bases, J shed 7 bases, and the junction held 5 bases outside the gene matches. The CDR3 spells CASSSGGLSEKLFF. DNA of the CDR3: TGTGCCAGCAGTTCAGGGGGCTTGAGTGAAAAACTGTTTTTT. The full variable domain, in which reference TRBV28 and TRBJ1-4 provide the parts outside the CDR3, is DVKVTQSSRYLVKRTGEKVFLECVQDMDHENMFWYRQDPGLGLRLIYFSYDVKMKEKGDIPEGYSVSREKKERFSLILESASTNQTSMYLCASSSGGLSEKLFFGSGTQLSVL.

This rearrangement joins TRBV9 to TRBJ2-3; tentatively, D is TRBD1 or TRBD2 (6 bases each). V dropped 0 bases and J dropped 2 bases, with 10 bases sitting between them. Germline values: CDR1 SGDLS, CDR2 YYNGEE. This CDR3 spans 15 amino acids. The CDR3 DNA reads TGTGCCAGCAGCGTAGCGGGGGCCCTCACAGATACGCAGTATTTT. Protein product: CASSVAGALTDTQYF.

The CDR3 protein is CASSPMSGGYNEQFF. In DNA form, the CDR3 reads TGTGCCAGCAGCCCGATGAGCGGGGGATACAATGAGCAGTTCTTC. V usage is TRBV7-2 and J usage is TRBJ2-1, with 8 bases fitting TRBD2. The CDR3 sequence is 15 residues long. In germline, CDR1 is SGHTA, CDR2 FQGNSA. V was pared by 5 bases and J by 4 bases, with 7 bases of the junction left unmatched.

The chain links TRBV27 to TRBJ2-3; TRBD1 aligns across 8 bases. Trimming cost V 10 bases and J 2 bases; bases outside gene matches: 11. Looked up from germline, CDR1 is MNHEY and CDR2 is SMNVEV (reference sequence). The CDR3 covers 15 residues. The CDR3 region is CAISMGTGLTDTQYF. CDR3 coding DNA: TGTGCCATAAGTATGGGGACAGGCCTCACAGATACGCAGTATTTT.

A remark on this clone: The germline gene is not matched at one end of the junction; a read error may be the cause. In DNA form, the CDR3 reads TGCAGCGTTGAAGACCAATCGGGACAAAGGGGCTTC. Translation gives CSVEDQSGQRGF. This sequence joins TRBV29-1 and TRBJ2-7, with D perhaps TRBD1 (6 bases). This CDR3 spans 12 amino acids. Germline V gene data show CDR1 as SQVTM and CDR2 as ANQGSEA.

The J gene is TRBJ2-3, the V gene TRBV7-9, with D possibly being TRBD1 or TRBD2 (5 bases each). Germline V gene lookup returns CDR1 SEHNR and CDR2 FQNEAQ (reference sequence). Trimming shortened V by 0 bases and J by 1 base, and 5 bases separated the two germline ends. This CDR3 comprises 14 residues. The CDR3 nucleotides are TGTGCCAGCAGCTTAGCGGGGGGCACAGATACGCAGTATTTT. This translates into CASSLAGGTDTQYF.

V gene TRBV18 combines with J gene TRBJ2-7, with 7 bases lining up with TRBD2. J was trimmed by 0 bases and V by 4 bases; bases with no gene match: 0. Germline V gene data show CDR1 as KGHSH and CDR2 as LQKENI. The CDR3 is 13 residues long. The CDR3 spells CASSRTSSYEQYF. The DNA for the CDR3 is TGTGCCAGCTCACGGACTAGCTCCTACGAGCAGTACTTC. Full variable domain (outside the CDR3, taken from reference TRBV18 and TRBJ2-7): NAGVMQNPRHLVRRRGQEARLRCSPMKGHSHVYWYRQLPEEGLKFMVYLQKENIIDESGMPKERFSAEFPKEGPSILRIQQVVRGDSAAYFCASSRTSSYEQYFGPGTRLTVT.

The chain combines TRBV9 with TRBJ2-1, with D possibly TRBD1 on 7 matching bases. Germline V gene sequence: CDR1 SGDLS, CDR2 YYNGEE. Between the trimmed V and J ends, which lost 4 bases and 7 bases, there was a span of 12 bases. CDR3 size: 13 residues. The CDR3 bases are TGTGCCAGCAGCTTCAGGGGGGAGAATGAGCAGTTCTTC. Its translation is CASSFRGENEQFF.

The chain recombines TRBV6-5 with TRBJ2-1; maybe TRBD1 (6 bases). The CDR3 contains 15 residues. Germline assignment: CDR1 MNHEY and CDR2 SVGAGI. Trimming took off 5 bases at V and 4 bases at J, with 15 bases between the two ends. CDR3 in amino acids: CASSPGQLPYNEQFF. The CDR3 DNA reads TGTGCCAGCAGTCCGGGACAATTACCTTACAATGAGCAGTTCTTC.

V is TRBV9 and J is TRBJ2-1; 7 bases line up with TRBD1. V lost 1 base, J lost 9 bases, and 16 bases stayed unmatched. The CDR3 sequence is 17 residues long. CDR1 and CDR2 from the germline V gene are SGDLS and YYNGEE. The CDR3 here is CASSVRGGASGEAEQFF. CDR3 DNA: TGTGCCAGCAGCGTAAGAGGGGGCGCATCTGGCGAGGCTGAGCAGTTCTTC.

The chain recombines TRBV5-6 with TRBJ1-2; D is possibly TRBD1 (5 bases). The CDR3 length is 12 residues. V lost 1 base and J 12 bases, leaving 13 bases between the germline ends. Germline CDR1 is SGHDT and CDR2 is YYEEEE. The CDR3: CASSLSRGADTF. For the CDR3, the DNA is TGTGCCAGCAGCTTGTCGCGTGGGGCCGACACCTTC.

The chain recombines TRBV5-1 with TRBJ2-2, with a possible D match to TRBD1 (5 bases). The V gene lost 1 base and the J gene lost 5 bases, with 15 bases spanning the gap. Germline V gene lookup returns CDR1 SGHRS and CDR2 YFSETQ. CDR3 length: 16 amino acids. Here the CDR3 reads CASSLSRTITTGELFF. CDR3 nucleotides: TGCGCCAGCAGCTTGAGTCGGACAATTACAACCGGGGAGCTGTTTTTT.

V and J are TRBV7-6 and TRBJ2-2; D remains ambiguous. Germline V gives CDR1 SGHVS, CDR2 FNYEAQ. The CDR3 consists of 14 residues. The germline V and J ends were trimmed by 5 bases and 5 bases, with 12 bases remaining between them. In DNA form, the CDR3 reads TGTGCCAGCAGCCGGATTAGAAGTACCGGGGAGCTGTTTTTT. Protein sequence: CASSRIRSTGELFF.

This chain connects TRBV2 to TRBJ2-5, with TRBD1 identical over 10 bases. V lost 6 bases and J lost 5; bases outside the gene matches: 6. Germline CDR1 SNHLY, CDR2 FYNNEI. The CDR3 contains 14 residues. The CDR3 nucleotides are TGTGCCAGCAGAAGACAGGGGGCAGGGGAGACCCAGTACTTC. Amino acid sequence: CASRRQGAGETQYF.

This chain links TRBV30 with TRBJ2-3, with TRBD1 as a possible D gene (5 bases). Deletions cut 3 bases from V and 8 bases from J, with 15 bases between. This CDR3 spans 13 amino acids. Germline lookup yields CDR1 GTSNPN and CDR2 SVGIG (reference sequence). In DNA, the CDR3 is TGTGCCTGGAGCCCCGCGGCGCAGGGTACGCAGTATTTT. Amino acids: CAWSPAAQGTQYF.

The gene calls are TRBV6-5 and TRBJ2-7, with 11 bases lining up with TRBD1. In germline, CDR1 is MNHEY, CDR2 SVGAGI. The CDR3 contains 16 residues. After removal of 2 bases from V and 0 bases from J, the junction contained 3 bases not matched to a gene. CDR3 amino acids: CASSYGTGGRSYEQYF. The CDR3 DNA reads TGTGCCAGCAGTTACGGGACAGGGGGGCGCTCCTACGAGCAGTACTTC.

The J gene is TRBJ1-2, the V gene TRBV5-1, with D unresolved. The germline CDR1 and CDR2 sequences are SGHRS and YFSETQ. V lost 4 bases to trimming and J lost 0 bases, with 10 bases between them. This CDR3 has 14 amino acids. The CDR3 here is CASSASTANYGYTF. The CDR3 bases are TGCGCCAGCAGCGCCTCAACAGCTAACTATGGCTACACCTTC.